What follows describes a single T cell receptor beta chain. Its antigen remains unidentified. This specimen comes from a study of shared clonotypes between healthy human individuals. General study results and limits: Larger richness was generally estimated for naive than memory subsets. Tissues were not sampled, only blood, and their repertoires likely differ.

At the deep level, the assay was run. Original data processing: From ImmunoSEQ came sequences covering only the junction and carrying no quality scores, so filtering differed. The protocol was immunoSEQ multiplex PCR, while the TCRdb copy is restricted to in-frame clones and leaves out a portion. That table furnishes V, J and clone size, whereas the DNA furnished D and trimming. The sample contains approximately 2.5 million clones, roughly 93% of which appear only once. Germline CDR1 is LNHDA and CDR2 is SQIVND (reference sequence). The CDR3 covers 14 residues. Trimming shortened V by 1 base and J by 3 bases, and 7 bases separated the two germline ends.

Sequences were obtained from naive CD4+ T cells from PBMCs. Regarding subset: CD45RA+ positively selected. The sequence came from a man aged 18 to 29 in good health. Some clones in this sample may be carry-over from other donors' samples. This sequence joins TRBV19 and TRBJ1-5; D is unclear. The CDR3 loop reads CASSIVGFNQPQHF. The CDR3, as DNA: TGTGCCAGTAGTATAGTGGGGTTCAATCAGCCCCAGCATTTT.